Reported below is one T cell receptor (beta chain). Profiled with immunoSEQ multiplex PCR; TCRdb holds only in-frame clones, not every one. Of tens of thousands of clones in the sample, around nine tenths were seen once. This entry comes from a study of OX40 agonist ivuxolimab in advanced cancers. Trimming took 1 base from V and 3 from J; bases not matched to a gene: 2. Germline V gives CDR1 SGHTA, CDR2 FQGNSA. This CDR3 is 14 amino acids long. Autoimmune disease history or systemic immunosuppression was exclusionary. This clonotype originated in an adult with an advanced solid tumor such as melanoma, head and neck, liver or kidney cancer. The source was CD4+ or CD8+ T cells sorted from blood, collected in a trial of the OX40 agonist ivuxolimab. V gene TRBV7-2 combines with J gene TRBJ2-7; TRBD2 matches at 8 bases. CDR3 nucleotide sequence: TGTGCCAGCAGCTTAGTTACTAGCGGCTACGAGCAGTACTTC. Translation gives CASSLVTSGYEQYF.